The 20 T cell receptor beta chains in this list originate from one sample, sequenced in a study of PD-L1 blockade in urothelial cancer. Sequenced by immunoSEQ multiplex PCR; TCRdb stores in-frame clones only, minus some. The sample has more than 35,000 clones; roughly 78% are singletons. Sequences were derived from PBMCs, sampled around atezolizumab (anti-PD-L1) treatment. Every receptor here comes from a man in his 70s with urothelial cancer.

This clone has a single count. The chain joins TRBV2 to TRBJ1-1; 7 bases align to TRBD1. Germline-derived CDR1 and CDR2 are SNHLY and FYNNEI. The length of the CDR3 is 14 residues. The V segment lost 5 bases and the J segment 4 bases; nucleotides outside the gene matches: 7. The CDR3 loop is CASSRDRAGTEAFF. CDR3 bases: TGTGCCAGCAGTCGCGACAGGGCGGGCACTGAAGCTTTCTTT.

The chain couples TRBV2 to TRBJ2-5; 12 bases align to TRBD1. CDR1 and CDR2 from the germline V gene are SNHLY and FYNNEI. The length of the CDR3 is 14 residues. J gave up 9 bases and V 3 bases, and 5 bases lay outside the gene matches. The CDR3 sequence: CASSEGQGATAQYF. DNA of the CDR3: TGTGCCAGCAGTGAGGGACAGGGGGCAACGGCCCAGTACTTC.

As regards this clone: The junction shows a germline mismatch at one end, possibly a read error. This chain uses TRBV6-5 with TRBJ2-3; D may be TRBD2 (6 bases). The CDR3 is 13 residues long. CDR1 MNHEY and CDR2 SVGAGI come from the germline V gene. CDR3 loop: CTHGRSGTDTQYF. CDR3 in DNA: TGCACGCATGGGAGGAGTGGCACAGATACGCAGTATTTT.

The chain links TRBV5-4 to TRBJ2-7, with 7 bases matching TRBD1. There are 14 residues in the CDR3. Per germline, CDR1 SGHNT and CDR2 YYREEE (reference sequence). V was clipped by 6 bases and J by 0 bases; unmatched bases: 6. The CDR3 DNA reads as TGTGCCAGCACTGAGACAGGGTCCTCCTACGAGCAGTACTTC. It translates to CASTETGSSYEQYF.

V is TRBV5-6 and J is TRBJ1-2, with D uncertain. V was shortened by 0 bases and J by 7 bases, with 10 bases between the two germline ends. The CDR3 length is 13 residues. Germline loops: CDR1 SGHDT, CDR2 YYEEEE. The CDR3 is CASSLVTGFGYTF. CDR3 DNA sequence: TGTGCCAGCAGCTTGGTTACGGGTTTTGGCTACACCTTC.

This clone appeared once. This rearrangement joins TRBV7-9 to TRBJ2-1; 9 bases match TRBD1. Trimming at V came to 5 bases and at J to 8 bases, leaving 10 bases not matched to a gene. The germline CDR1 and CDR2 sequences are SEHNR and FQNEAQ (reference sequence). The CDR3 is 15 amino acids. CDR3 coding DNA: TGTGCCAGCAGCCTAACAACCGGGACAGGGTATGAGCAGTTCTTC. This encodes CASSLTTGTGYEQFF. Supplemented by reference TRBV7-9 and TRBJ2-1, the full variable domain reads DTGVSQNPRHKITKRGQNVTFRCDPISEHNRLYWYRQTLGQGPEFLTYFQNEAQLEKSRLLSDRFSAERPKGSFSTLEIQRTEQGDSAMYLCASSLTTGTGYEQFFGPGTRLTVL.

This clone rates as medium-sized. DNA for the CDR3: TGTGCCAGCAGCTTGGACCCGGCGCGGTATGGCTACACCTTC. The encoded protein is CASSLDPARYGYTF. The chain has TRBV5-4 and TRBJ1-2; no firm D call. CDR3 size: 14 residues. Trimming removed 0 bases at V and 5 bases at J, with 11 bases between. Germline V gives CDR1 SGHNT, CDR2 YYREEE (reference sequence).

The genes are TRBV4-3 and TRBJ1-1, with 7 positions matching TRBD1. The trim removed 0 bases at V and 12 bases at J, leaving 10 bases unmatched. This CDR3 is 14 amino acids long. CDR1 is LGHNA and CDR2 is YSLEER in the germline V gene. Here the CDR3 reads CASSQDRARGRTFF. The CDR3 coding sequence is TGCGCCAGCAGCCAAGATCGGGCCAGGGGGAGGACTTTCTTT.

This sequence joins TRBV5-1 and TRBJ1-1, with D unclear. Germline assignment: CDR1 SGHRS and CDR2 YFSETQ. The CDR3 length is 15 residues. Trimming shortened V by 0 bases and J by 5 bases, and 14 bases separated the two germline ends. CDR3 protein: CASSLGPGRETEAFF. DNA for the CDR3: TGCGCCAGCAGCTTGGGGCCGGGAAGAGAAACTGAAGCTTTCTTT. The variable domain in full, completed from reference TRBV5-1 and TRBJ1-1, reads KAGVTQTPRYLIKTRGQQVTLSCSPISGHRSVSWYQQTPGQGLQFLFEYFSETQRNKGNFPGRFSGRQFSNSRSEMNVSTLELGDSALYLCASSLGPGRETEAFFGQGTRLTVV.

The J gene is TRBJ1-5, the V gene TRBV7-2; the D gene is possibly TRBD1 (5 bases). In germline, CDR1 is SGHTA, CDR2 FQGNSA. This CDR3 is built from 16 residues. V lost 2 bases to trimming and J lost 0 bases, with 11 bases between them. The CDR3 sequence: CASSLMGGNSNQPQHF. The CDR3 coding sequence is TGTGCCAGCAGCTTAATGGGGGGGAATAGCAATCAGCCCCAGCATTTT.

This chain connects TRBV4-1 to TRBJ2-1; the match to TRBD1 covers 7 bases. CDR3 length: 14 residues. The V and J ends lost 0 bases and 15 bases, in that order; junction bases with no gene match: 11. CDR1 and CDR2 from the germline V gene are MGHRA and YSYEKL. The CDR3 DNA follows: TGCGCCAGCAGCCAAGAGGAAAGAAGGGGGCCCCCGTTCTTC. This gives the protein CASSQEERRGPPFF.

V gene TRBV5-4 combines with J gene TRBJ1-1; unclear D gene. The CDR3 totals 13 residues. Trimming took 4 bases from V and 5 from J, leaving 12 bases between them. Germline V gene lookup returns CDR1 SGHNT and CDR2 YYREEE (reference sequence). The CDR3 loop reads CASSVDPGTEAFF. DNA of the CDR3: TGTGCCAGCAGCGTAGACCCGGGGACTGAAGCTTTCTTT.

This chain connects TRBV7-3 to TRBJ2-2; 10 bases agree with TRBD2. Trimming removed 5 bases from V and 6 bases from J; junction bases left unmatched: 9. The CDR3 covers 16 residues. Germline-derived CDR1 and CDR2 are SGHTA and FQGTGA. As DNA, the CDR3 is TGTGCCAGCAGCCGAACTCCCAGCGGGGGGGCCGGGGAGCTGTTTTTT. Amino acids: CASSRTPSGGAGELFF.

V usage is TRBV28 and J usage is TRBJ2-5; 7 nucleotides line up with TRBD1. V lost 6 bases and J lost 1; bases outside the gene matches: 5. Germline CDR1 reads MDHEN; CDR2 reads SYDVKM. The CDR3 loop spans 14 amino acids. The CDR3 coding sequence is TGTGCCAGCAGCCCCGGGACAGCCCAAGAGACCCAGTACTTC. This encodes CASSPGTAQETQYF.

This clone was seen only once. V and J are TRBV7-2 and TRBJ1-6; 7 positions agree with TRBD1. CDR3 length: 15 residues. The junction had 9 bases not matched to a gene; V was cut back by 5 bases and J by 8 bases. Germline loops: CDR1 SGHTA, CDR2 FQGNSA. CDR3 in amino acids: CASSLLRGQDSPLHF. The DNA for the CDR3 is TGTGCCAGCAGCCTGCTGAGGGGGCAGGATTCACCCCTCCACTTT. Full variable domain (rest looked up from reference TRBV7-2 and TRBJ1-6): GAGVSQSPSNKVTEKGKDVELRCDPISGHTALYWYRQSLGQGLEFLIYFQGNSAPDKSGLPSDRFSAERTGGSVSTLTIQRTQQEDSAVYLCASSLLRGQDSPLHFGNGTRLTVT.

This clone has only a few counts. The J gene is TRBJ1-2, the V gene TRBV6-5; D not certain. Trimming removed 5 bases from V and 5 bases from J, with 12 bases in between. Germline V gives CDR1 MNHEY, CDR2 SVGAGI. The CDR3 sequence is 13 residues long. CDR3 amino acids: CASSPSSGYGYTF. CDR3 coding DNA: TGTGCCAGCAGTCCCTCCAGCGGATATGGCTACACCTTC.

The sample holds a few counts of this clone. V usage is TRBV28 and J usage is TRBJ2-6, with a tentative D call TRBD2 (6 bases). V lost 3 bases and J lost 2, with 11 bases in between. The CDR3 consists of 16 residues. Germline V lookup: CDR1 MDHEN, CDR2 SYDVKM. The CDR3 reads CASSLGGVPGANVLTF. CDR3 sequence (DNA): TGTGCCAGCAGTTTGGGGGGAGTCCCTGGGGCCAACGTCCTGACTTTC.

V is TRBV9 and J is TRBJ2-3; no definite D call. This CDR3 spans 14 amino acids. Trimming took off 0 bases at V and 0 bases at J, with 5 bases between the two ends. Germline V gene data show CDR1 as SGDLS and CDR2 as YYNGEE. This CDR3 is CASSVDLSTDTQYF. The CDR3 bases are TGTGCCAGCAGCGTAGATCTTAGCACAGATACGCAGTATTTT. The full variable domain, in which reference TRBV9 and TRBJ2-3 provide the parts outside the CDR3, is DSGVTQTPKHLITATGQRVTLRCSPRSGDLSVYWYQQSLDQGLQFLIQYYNGEERAKGNILERFSAQQFPDLHSELNLSSLELGDSALYFCASSVDLSTDTQYFGPGTRLTVL.

CDR3 nucleotide sequence: TGTGCCAGCAGCTCTTTACAGGGCGTTGGGGAGCAGTACTTC. Translation: CASSSLQGVGEQYF. The chain combines TRBV5-6 with TRBJ2-7; D is perhaps TRBD1 (6 bases). This CDR3 is built from 14 residues. Trimming took 3 bases from V and 7 from J, leaving 17 bases between them. The germline CDR1 and CDR2 sequences are SGHDT and YYEEEE.

The V call is TRBV28, the J call TRBJ2-7, with TRBD1 matching over 9 bases. CDR3 length equals 15 residues. V shed 5 bases, J shed 3 bases, and the junction held 8 bases outside the gene matches. Germline V gives CDR1 MDHEN, CDR2 SYDVKM. The CDR3 protein is CASSPWDRDIYEQYF. CDR3 sequence (DNA): TGTGCCAGCAGTCCTTGGGACAGGGATATCTACGAGCAGTACTTC. The full variable domain, rest sourced from reference TRBV28 and TRBJ2-7, is DVKVTQSSRYLVKRTGEKVFLECVQDMDHENMFWYRQDPGLGLRLIYFSYDVKMKEKGDIPEGYSVSREKKERFSLILESASTNQTSMYLCASSPWDRDIYEQYFGPGTRLTVT.